The source of this TCR beta chain is a study of blood T cell repertoires in COVID-19. Study-wide context: The samples span acute and convalescent COVID-19 from the United States, Italy and Spain. The analysed material was cDNA or gDNA that came from T cells, B-cell-depleted T cells, or PBMCs.

Germline V gene data show CDR1 as SNHLY and CDR2 as FYNNEI. V was clipped by 2 bases and J by 8 bases, with 10 bases between them. The CDR3 consists of 13 residues. As handled by the study authors: Researchers report that nucleated cell counts were estimated from reference gene primer amplification. Using immunoSEQ multiplex PCR, the repertoire was profiled, and TCRdb retains in-frame clones only, with some absent. Clone size and the V and J calls come from that table; the DNA yielded D and trimming. The table records fewer than 120,000 clones, more than 70% of them present only once. The rearrangement links TRBV2 to TRBJ1-5; tentatively, D is TRBD1 (5 bases). This TCR was sampled from a woman between 50 and 59 years old with acute or convalescent COVID-19. Sequencing was carried out using peripheral blood. In nucleotides, the CDR3 is TGTGCCAGCAGTGAAAGTCAGGGCGAGCCCCAGCATTTT. Amino acid sequence: CASSESQGEPQHF.